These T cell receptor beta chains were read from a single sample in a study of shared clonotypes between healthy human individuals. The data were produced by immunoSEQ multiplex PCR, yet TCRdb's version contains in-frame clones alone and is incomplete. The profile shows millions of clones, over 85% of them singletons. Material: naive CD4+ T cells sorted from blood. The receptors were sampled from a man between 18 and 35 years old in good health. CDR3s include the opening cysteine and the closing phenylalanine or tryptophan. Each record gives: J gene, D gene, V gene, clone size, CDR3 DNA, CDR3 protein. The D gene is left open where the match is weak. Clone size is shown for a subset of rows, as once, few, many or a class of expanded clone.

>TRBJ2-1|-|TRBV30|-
TGTGCCTGGAGTGTAGACGGGAATGAGCAGTTCTTC
CAWSVDGNEQFF
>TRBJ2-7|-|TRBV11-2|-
TGTGCCAGCAGCTTATTGGCGGGGGCCAAGACCTACGAGCAGTACTTC
CASSLLAGAKTYEQYF
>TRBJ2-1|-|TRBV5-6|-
TGTGCCAGCAGCCCTACAGGGGAGGCCTACAATGAGCAGTTCTTC
CASSPTGEAYNEQFF
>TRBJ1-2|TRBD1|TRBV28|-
TGTGCCAGCAGTTCCTACACAGGGGCCTATGGCTACACCTTC
CASSSYTGAYGYTF
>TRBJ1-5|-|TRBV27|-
TGTGCCAGCAGTCCCTACGGCTTTGGTCCCCAGCATTTT
CASSPYGFGPQHF
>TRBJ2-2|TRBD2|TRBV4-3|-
TGCGCCAGCAGCCAAGATCCCAGCGGGAGTGGCACCGGGGAGCTGTTTTTT
CASSQDPSGSGTGELFF
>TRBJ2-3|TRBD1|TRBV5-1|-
TGCGCCAGCAGCCAGGACAGGGCCACAGATACGCAGTATTTT
CASSQDRATDTQYF
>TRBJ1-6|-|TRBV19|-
TGTGCCAGTATGTCAGGGGTGGGTGATTCACCCCTCCACTTT
CASMSGVGDSPLHF
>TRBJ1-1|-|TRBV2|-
TGTGCCAGCAGCCGCGACCGGAACACTGAAGCTTTCTTT
CASSRDRNTEAFF
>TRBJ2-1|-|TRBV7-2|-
TGTGCCAGCAGCTATGCGTGGTCTGGGAGCTCCTACAATGAGCAGTTCTTC
CASSYAWSGSSYNEQFF
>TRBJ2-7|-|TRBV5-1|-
TGCGCCAGCAGCCTCGGACAGACCTCCTACGAGCAGTACTTC
CASSLGQTSYEQYF
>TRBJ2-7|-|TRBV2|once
TGTGCCAGCAGTCGGATACCCACCTACGAGCAGTACTTC
CASSRIPTYEQYF
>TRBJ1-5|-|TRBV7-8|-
TGTGCCAGCAGCTTAGTAGGTCTCTCGGGTCAGCCCCAGCATTTT
CASSLVGLSGQPQHF
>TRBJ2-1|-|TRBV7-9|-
TGTGCCAGCAGCGCGAATGAGCAGTTCTTC
CASSANEQFF
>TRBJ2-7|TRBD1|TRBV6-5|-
TGTGCCAGCAGTCAGGGGGCTTACGAGCAGTACTTC
CASSQGAYEQYF
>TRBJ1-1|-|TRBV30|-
TGTGCCTGGAGTAACTCTAGGACAGCCCCGTTTGGGAACACTGAAGCTTTCTTT
CAWSNSRTAPFGNTEAFF
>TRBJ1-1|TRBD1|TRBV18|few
TGTGCCAGCTCACCTACGACAGGGGACTTCCCGTCGAACACTGAAGCTTTCTTT
CASSPTTGDFPSNTEAFF
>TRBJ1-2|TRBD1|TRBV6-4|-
TGTGCCAGCAGTGACCCGGGACAGGGATTTTATGGCTACACCTTC
CASSDPGQGFYGYTF
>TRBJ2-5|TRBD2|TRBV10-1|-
TGCGCCAGCAGCCGGACTAGCGGGGGCCAAGAGACCCAGTACTTC
CASSRTSGGQETQYF
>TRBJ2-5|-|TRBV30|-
TGTGCCTGGAGAGTTCCGGGACTGGGGAAAGAGACCCAGTACTTC
CAWRVPGLGKETQYF
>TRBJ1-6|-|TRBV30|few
TGTGCCTGGAGTGTACTCACGGCCAATTCACCCCTCCACTTT
CAWSVLTANSPLHF
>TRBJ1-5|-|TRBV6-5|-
TGTGCCAGCAGGGGGGCTGAGAATCAGCCCCAGCATTTT
CASRGAENQPQHF
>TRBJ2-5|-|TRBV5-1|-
TGCGCCAGCAGCTCGACAGGGCGGGAGCAAGAGACCCAGTACTTC
CASSSTGREQETQYF
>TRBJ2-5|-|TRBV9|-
TGTGCCAGCAGCGTAGGAGGTGTGGGGGAGACCCAGTACTTC
CASSVGGVGETQYF
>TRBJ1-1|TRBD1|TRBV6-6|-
TGTGCCAGCAGTCCCCCTCCCGGACAGGGCACTGAAGCTTTCTTT
CASSPPPGQGTEAFF
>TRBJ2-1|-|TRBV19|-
TGTGCCAGTAGTAATCAGGGTCGTTATGAGCAGTTCTTC
CASSNQGRYEQFF
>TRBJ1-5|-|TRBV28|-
TGTGCCAGCAGTTTCCCCGAGCAGGGAAGGGGTCAGCCCCAGCATTTT
CASSFPEQGRGQPQHF
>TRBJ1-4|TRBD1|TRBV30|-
TGTGCCTGGAGTGTCAGTAGGAGGGGGCATGAAAAACTGTTTTTT
CAWSVSRRGHEKLFF
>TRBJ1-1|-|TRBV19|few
TGTGCCAGTAGTAACACAGGGCTCAACACTGAAGCTTTCTTT
CASSNTGLNTEAFF
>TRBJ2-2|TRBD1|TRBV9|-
TGTGCCAGCAGCGTAGCACAGGGGGCAGGCGGGGAGCTGTTTTTT
CASSVAQGAGGELFF
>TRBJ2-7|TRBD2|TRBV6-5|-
TGTGCCAGCAGCCAACTAGCGGGGGGCTACGAGCAGTACTTC
CASSQLAGGYEQYF
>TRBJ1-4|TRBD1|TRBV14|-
TGTGCCAGCAGCCAGATAACCGGGACAGTTTCCGAAAAACTGTTTTTT
CASSQITGTVSEKLFF
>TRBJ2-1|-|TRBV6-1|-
TGTGCCAGCTCTTCCGGGGTTATTGAGCAGTTCTTC
CASSSGVIEQFF
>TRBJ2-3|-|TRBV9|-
TGTGCCAGCAGCGTAGCCGGACCTGGGGCAGATACGCAGTATTTT
CASSVAGPGADTQYF
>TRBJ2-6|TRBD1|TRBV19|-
TGTGCCAGTAGGCTCGGGACAGGGGTGTCTGGGGCCAACGTCCTGACTTTC
CASRLGTGVSGANVLTF
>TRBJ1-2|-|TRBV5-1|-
TGCGCCAGCAGCTTGGAAATGGAGGGCTACACCTTC
CASSLEMEGYTF
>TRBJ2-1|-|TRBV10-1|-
TGCGCCAGCAGTGAGTCCATGGACAATGAGCAGTTCTTC
CASSESMDNEQFF
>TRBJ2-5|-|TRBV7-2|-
TGTGCCAGCAGCTTAGTCATGGGTGAGACCCAGTACTTC
CASSLVMGETQYF
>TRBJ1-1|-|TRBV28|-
TGTGCCAGCAGCGCAACAGGTTTTACGAACACTGAAGCTTTCTTT
CASSATGFTNTEAFF
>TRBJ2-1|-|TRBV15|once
TGTGCCACCAGCGTCCGACAGGTGGTAATCGATGAGCAGTTCTTC
CATSVRQVVIDEQFF
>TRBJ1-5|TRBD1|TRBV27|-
TGTGCCAGCAGTTCGAAAGGGACAGGGCGCAATCAGCCCCAGCATTTT
CASSSKGTGRNQPQHF
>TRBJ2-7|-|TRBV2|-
TGTGCCAGCCGCGAACTAGACTACGAGCAGTACTTC
CASRELDYEQYF
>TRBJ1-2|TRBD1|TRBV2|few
TGTGCCAGCAGTGAAGAGACAGGGTATGGCTACACCTTC
CASSEETGYGYTF
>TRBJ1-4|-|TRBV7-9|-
TGTGCCAGCAGCCCCCGCGGGGATAGGGAAAAACTGTTTTTT
CASSPRGDREKLFF
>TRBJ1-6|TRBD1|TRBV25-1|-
TGTGCCAGCAGTGTATCGCAGGGGGGCAATTCACCCCTCCACTTT
CASSVSQGGNSPLHF